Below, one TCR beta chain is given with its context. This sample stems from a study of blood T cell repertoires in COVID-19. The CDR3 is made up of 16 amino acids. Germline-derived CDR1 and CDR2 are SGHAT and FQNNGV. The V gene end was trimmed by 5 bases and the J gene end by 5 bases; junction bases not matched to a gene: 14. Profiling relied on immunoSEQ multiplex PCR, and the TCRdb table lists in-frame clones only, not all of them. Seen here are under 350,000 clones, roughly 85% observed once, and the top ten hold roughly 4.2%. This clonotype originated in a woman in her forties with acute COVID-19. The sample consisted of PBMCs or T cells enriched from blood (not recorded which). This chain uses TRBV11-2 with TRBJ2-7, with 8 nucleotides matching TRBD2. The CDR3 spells CASSRIVSGSFHEQYF. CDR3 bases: TGTGCCAGCAGCCGGATCGTCAGCGGGAGTTTCCACGAGCAGTACTTC.